This T cell receptor beta chain is drawn from a study of blood T cell repertoires in COVID-19. About the study: Spain, Italy and the United States supplied samples that represented acute and convalescent COVID-19.

The table came from immunoSEQ multiplex PCR; TCRdb's copy has only in-frame clones and leaves some out. The table lists about 240,000 clones, approximately 83% of them singletons. The receptor comes from a man aged 25-40 years who had recovered from COVID-19. The sample was peripheral blood.

The CDR3, as DNA: TGTGCCAGCTCACCTGGACAGTATAATGAAAAACTGTTTTTT. Its translation is CASSPGQYNEKLFF. The chain joins TRBV18 to TRBJ1-4, with D perhaps TRBD1 (6 bases). V shed 3 bases and J shed 4 bases, with 9 bases lying between them. From germline, CDR1 is KGHSH and CDR2 LQKENI. This CDR3 region has 14 residues.